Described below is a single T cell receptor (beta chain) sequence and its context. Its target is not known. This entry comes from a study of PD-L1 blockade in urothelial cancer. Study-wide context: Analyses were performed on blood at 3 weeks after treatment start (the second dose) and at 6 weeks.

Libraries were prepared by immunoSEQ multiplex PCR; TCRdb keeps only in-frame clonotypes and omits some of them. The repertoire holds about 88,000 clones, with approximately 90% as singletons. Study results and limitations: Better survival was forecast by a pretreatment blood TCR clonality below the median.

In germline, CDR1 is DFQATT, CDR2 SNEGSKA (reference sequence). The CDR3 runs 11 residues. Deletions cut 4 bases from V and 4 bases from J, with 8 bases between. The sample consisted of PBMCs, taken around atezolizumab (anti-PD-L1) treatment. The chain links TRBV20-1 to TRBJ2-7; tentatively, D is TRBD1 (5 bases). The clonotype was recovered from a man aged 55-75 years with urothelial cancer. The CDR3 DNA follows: TGCAGTGCTAAGGGGTATTACGAGCAGTACTTC. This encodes CSAKGYYEQYF.